Presented here are 6 T cell receptor beta chains from one specimen sequenced in a study of blood T cell repertoires in COVID-19. Some clones are missing from TCRdb's copy, which holds only in-frame ones; the method was immunoSEQ multiplex PCR. This repertoire shows hundreds of thousands of clones, 80% to 90% found once; its top ten account for roughly 2.2%. Sequencing input: PBMCs or T cells enriched from blood (not recorded which). These receptors all stem from a young man who had recovered from COVID-19.

The chain uses TRBV27 and TRBJ2-7, with unresolved D. The ends were cut back, 5 bases at V and 4 bases at J, with 6 bases in the middle. The CDR3 contains 11 residues. Looked up from germline, CDR1 is MNHEY and CDR2 is SMNVEV (reference sequence). CDR3 amino acids: CASSHNYEQYF. The CDR3 region has the DNA TGTGCCAGCAGTCACAATTACGAGCAGTACTTC.

This clone has more than one count but fewer than ten. This sequence joins TRBV3-1 (or the pseudogene TRBV3-2) and TRBJ1-2; 8 nucleotides line up with TRBD1. The CDR3 extends over 14 amino acids. Germline V CDR1 and CDR2: LGHDT, YNNKEL (reference sequence). J was trimmed by 8 bases and V by 2 bases; bases with no gene match: 7. CDR3 in amino acids: CASSQWQGARGYTF. CDR3 sequence (DNA): TGTGCCAGCAGCCAATGGCAGGGGGCGAGGGGCTACACCTTC.

V is TRBV5-5 and J is TRBJ1-3; TRBD1 is a possible D gene (6 bases). This CDR3 has 14 amino acids. V lost 3 bases and J 7 bases, leaving 14 bases between the germline ends. From germline, CDR1 is SGHKS and CDR2 YYEKEE (reference sequence). The CDR3 DNA sequence: TGTGCCAGCAGCTCCCAGGGGCTGGGGAACACCATATATTTT. Translating gives CASSSQGLGNTIYF.

CDR3 DNA sequence: TGTGCCAGCTCGTCTAGCGGGGGGACAGTCACAGATACGCAGTATTTT. This encodes CASSSSGGTVTDTQYF. This chain links TRBV18 with TRBJ2-3; 11 nucleotides align to TRBD2. Trimming removed 6 bases from V and 2 bases from J; junction bases left unmatched: 7. In germline, CDR1 is KGHSH, CDR2 LQKENI. The CDR3 length is 16 residues.

This chain joins TRBV2 and TRBJ2-1; 11 positions match TRBD2. The CDR3 is made up of 16 amino acids. With V trimmed by 6 bases and J by 2 bases, 6 bases remained unmatched. The germline CDR1 and CDR2 sequences are SNHLY and FYNNEI. In nucleotides, the CDR3 is TGTGCCAGCAGGCGGTCTAGCGGGGGGACCTACAATGAGCAGTTCTTC. Protein product: CASRRSSGGTYNEQFF.

This clone appeared a single time. The chain is built from TRBV19 and TRBJ1-3; unclear D gene. Germline V gene data show CDR1 as LNHDA and CDR2 as SQIVND (reference sequence). Trimming took 7 bases from V and 0 from J, leaving 10 bases between them. This CDR3 has 14 residues. Here the CDR3 DNA reads TGTGCCAGTATGAGAGCCTTCTCTGGAAACACCATATATTTT. This gives the protein CASMRAFSGNTIYF.